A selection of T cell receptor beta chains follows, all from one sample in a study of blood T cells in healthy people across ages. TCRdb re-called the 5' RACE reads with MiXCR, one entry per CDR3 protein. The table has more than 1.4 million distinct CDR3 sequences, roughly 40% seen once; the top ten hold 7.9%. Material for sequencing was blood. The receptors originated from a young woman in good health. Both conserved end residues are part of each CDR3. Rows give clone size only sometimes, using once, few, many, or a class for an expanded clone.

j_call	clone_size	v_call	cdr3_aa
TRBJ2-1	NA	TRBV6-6	CASSYYSGGYNEQFF
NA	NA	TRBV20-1	CSARRGSAYEQYF
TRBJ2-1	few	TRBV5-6	CASSLDGSWRGNEQFF
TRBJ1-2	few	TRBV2	CASIDDTGYYGYTF
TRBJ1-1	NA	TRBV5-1	CASSGRSQGGNTEAFF
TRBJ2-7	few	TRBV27	CASRDSGGIYEQYF
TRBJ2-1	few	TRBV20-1	CSPGQGGEQFF
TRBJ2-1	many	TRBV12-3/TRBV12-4	CASRAADRSYNEQFF
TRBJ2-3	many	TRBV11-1	CASSLGGQDTQYF
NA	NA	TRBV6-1	CASSEEGWETQYF
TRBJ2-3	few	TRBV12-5	CASGLGTSGGTDTQYF
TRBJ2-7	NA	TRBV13	CASSTTTRFYEQYF
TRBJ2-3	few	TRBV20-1	CSASGRLAGGRGDTQYF
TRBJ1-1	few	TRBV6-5	CASRGGGMNTEAFF
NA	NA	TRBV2	CASSEDRGGTYEQYF
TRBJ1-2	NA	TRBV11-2	CASSVAGQTSSGYTF
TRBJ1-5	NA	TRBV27	CASSFGGGGNQPQHF
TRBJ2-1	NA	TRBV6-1	CASSGGPGLSEQFF
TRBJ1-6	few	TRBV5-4	CASSLDTGRNNSPLHF
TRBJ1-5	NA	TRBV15	CATSRDLVGFGQPQHF
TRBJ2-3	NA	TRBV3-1	CASSQGPAGGSQYF
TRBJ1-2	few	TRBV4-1	CASSQEGQHYGYTF
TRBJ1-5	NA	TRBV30	CAWSVGQAYSNQPQHF
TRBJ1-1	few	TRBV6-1	CASNSRDRGFGNTEAFF
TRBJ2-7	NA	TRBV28	CASSFPGTGAYEQYF
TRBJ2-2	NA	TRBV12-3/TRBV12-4	CASSPWNTGELFF
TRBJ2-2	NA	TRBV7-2	CASTLTATGELFF
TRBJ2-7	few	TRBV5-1	CASSRESSSYEQYF
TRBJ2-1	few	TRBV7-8	CASSLASIGNEQFF
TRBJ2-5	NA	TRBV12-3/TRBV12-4	CASRARTRETQYF
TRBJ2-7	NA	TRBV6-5	CASSGGMEYNEQYF
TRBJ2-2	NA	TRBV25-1	CASSEWKANTGELFF
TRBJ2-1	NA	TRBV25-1	CASSGTAGDERYNEQFF
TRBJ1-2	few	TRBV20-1	CSARDSEAGVYPLVGRAYGYTF
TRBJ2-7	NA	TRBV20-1	CSARGFAGSGGVSYEQYF
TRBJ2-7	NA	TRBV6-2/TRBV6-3	CASGLSGVLSYEQYF